Detailed here is one TCR beta chain. Its antigen is undetermined. This record belongs to a study of vaccination effects on CD4 cells after COVID-19. The data were produced by immunoSEQ multiplex PCR, yet TCRdb's version contains in-frame clones alone and is incomplete. The sample consists of under 50,000 clones, approximately 80% of them appearing once. After expansion with viral peptide pools in the ViraFEST assay, antigen-specific CD4+ T cells were sequenced. Upon completion of around eleven days in culture, CD4+ T cells were isolated. Two doses of BNT162b2 or mRNA-1273 vaccine were administered to participants. Vaccinees lacked prior SARS-CoV-2 infection and tested negative for nucleocapsid antibodies. The specimen was CD4+ T cells from PBMCs cultured with HCoV-NL63 spike peptides, collected after COVID-19 vaccination. The receptor's source is a human donor who received a COVID-19 vaccine. Some clones in this sample may be carry-over from other donors' samples.

In nucleotides, the CDR3 is TGTGCCAGCAGCCAAGTCAGTAGCGGGGCCTACAATGAGCAGTTCTTC. Its translation is CASSQVSSGAYNEQFF. The V call is TRBV3-1 (or the pseudogene TRBV3-2), the J call TRBJ2-1; 8 positions match TRBD2. With 1 base clipped from V and 2 bases from J, the junction kept 4 bases outside the gene matches. This CDR3 is 16 amino acids long. The V gene's germline CDR1 is LGHDT and CDR2 YNNKEL (reference sequence).